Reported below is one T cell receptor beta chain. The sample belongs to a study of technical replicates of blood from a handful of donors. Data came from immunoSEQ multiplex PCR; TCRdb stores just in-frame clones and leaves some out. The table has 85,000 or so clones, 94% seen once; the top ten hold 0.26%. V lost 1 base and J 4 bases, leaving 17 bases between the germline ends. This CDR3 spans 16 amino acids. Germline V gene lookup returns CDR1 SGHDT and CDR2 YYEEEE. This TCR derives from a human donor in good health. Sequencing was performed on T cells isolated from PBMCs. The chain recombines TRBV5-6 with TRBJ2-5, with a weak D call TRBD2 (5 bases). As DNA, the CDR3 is TGTGCCAGCAGCTTGTTTTTGGTGGCGGCGGGAGAGACCCAGTACTTC. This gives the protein CASSLFLVAAGETQYF.